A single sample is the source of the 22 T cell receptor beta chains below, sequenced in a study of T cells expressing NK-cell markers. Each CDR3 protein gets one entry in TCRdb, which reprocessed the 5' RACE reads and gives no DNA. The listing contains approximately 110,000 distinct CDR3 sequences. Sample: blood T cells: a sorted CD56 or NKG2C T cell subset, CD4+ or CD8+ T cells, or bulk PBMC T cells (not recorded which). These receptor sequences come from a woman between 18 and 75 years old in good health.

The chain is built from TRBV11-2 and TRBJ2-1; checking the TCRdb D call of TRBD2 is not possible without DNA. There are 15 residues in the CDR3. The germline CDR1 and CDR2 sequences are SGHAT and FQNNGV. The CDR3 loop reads CASSSLLAGLYEQFF.

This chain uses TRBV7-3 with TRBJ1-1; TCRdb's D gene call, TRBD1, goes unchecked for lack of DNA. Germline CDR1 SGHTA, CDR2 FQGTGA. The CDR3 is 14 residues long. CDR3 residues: CASSATGGDTEAFF.

This CDR3 is CASSPPGPRENTEAFF. The rearrangement uses TRBV7-9 and TRBJ1-1. Looked up from germline, CDR1 is SEHNR and CDR2 is FQNEAQ (reference sequence). CDR3 size: 16 residues. Full variable domain (missing parts from reference TRBV7-9 and TRBJ1-1): DTGVSQNPRHKITKRGQNVTFRCDPISEHNRLYWYRQTLGQGPEFLTYFQNEAQLEKSRLLSDRFSAERPKGSFSTLEIQRTEQGDSAMYLCASSPPGPRENTEAFFGQGTRLTVV.

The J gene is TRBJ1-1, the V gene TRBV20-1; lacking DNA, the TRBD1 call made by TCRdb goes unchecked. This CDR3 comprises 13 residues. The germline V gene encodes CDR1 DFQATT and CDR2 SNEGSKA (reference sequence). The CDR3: CSARGAWESEAFF.

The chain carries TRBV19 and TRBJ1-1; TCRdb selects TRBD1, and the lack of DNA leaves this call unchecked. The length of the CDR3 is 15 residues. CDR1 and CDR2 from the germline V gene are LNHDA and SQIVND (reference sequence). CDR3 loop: CASSIGGFGFTEAFF.

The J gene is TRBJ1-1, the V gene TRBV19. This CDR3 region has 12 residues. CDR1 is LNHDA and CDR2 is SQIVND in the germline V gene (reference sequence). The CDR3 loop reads CASSIGGNEAFF.

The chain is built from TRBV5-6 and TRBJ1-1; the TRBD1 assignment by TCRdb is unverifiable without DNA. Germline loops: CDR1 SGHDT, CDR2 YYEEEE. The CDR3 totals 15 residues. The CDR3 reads CASSDRDRVNTEAFF.

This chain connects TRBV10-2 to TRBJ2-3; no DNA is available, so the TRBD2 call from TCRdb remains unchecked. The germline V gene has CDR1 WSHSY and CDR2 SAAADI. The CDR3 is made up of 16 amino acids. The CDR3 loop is CASLRDSGVGTDTQYF.

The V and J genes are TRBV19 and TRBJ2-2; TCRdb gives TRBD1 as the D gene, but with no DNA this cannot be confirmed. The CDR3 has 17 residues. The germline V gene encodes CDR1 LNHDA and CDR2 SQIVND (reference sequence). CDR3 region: CASSITGSGGEDGELFF.

The CDR3 loop is CASSDPGGGEEKLFF. The chain is built from TRBV2 and TRBJ1-4; TCRdb's assignment of TRBD1 cannot be checked, as there is no DNA. From germline, CDR1 is SNHLY and CDR2 FYNNEI. CDR3 length: 15 residues.

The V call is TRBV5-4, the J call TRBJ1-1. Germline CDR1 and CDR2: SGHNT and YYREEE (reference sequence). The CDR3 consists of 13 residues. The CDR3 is CASSSNMNTEAFF.

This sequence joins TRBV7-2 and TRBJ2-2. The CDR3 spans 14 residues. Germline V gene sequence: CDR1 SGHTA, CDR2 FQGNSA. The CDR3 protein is CASSFWGNTGELFF.

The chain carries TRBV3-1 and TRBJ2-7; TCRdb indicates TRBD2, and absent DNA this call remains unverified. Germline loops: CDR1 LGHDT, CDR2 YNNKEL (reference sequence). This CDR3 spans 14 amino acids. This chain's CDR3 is CASSLGDWPYEQYF.

The CDR3 here is CASSPARAGAGNTIYF. This chain connects TRBV12-3 or TRBV12-4 to TRBJ1-3. The CDR3 runs 16 residues.

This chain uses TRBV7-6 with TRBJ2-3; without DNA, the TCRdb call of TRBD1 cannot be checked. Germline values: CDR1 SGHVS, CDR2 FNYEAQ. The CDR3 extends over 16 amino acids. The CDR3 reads CASSPPLSGGTDTQYF.

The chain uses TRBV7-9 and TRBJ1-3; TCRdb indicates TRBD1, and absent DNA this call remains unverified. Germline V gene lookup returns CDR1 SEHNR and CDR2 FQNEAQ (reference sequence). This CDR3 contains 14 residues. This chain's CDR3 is CASSWQTEGNTIYF.

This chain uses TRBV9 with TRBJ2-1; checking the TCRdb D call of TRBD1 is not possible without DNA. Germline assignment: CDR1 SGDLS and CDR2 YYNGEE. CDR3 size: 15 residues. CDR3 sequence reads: CASSVDPGSSNEQFF.

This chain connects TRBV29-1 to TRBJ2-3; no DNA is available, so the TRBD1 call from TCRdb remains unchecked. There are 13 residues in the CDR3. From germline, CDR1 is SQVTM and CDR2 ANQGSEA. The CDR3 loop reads CSATQGATDTQYF.

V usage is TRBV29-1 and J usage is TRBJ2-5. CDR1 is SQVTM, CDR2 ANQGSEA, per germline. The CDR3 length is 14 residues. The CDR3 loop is CSVEDLEVQETQYF.

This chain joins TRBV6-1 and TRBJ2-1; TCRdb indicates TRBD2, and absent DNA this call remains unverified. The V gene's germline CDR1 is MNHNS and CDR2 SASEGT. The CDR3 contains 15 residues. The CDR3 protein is CASSKGPLHYNEQFF.

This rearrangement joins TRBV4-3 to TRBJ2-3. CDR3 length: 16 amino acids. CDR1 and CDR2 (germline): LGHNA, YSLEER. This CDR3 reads CASSQDLPASTDTQYF.

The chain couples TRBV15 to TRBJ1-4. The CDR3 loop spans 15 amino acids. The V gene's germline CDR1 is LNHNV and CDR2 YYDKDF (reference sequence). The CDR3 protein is CATTEMEATNEKLFF.